The text below deals with one TCR beta chain. The sample originates from a study of blood T cell repertoires in COVID-19. Study details: COVID-19 samples, acute and convalescent, were from the United States, Italy and Spain. The analysed material was cDNA or gDNA that came from T cells, B-cell-depleted T cells, or PBMCs.

CDR3 length equals 13 residues. Looked up from germline, CDR1 is SEHNR and CDR2 is FQNEAQ (reference sequence). The V end lost 11 bases, the J end lost 4 bases, and 17 bases lay between the germline ends. In the authors' workflow: Amplification of reference gene primers provided the estimated nucleated cell counts. Only in-frame clones appear in the TCRdb table, and some are missing; sequencing was by immunoSEQ multiplex PCR. V and J calls plus clone size are reproduced from that table; the DNA served to infer D and trimming. Of approximately 140,000 clones listed, 70% to 90% are singletons. The genes are TRBV7-9 and TRBJ1-1; the D is unclear. Sequenced input: peripheral blood. This TCR came from a man between 60 and 75 years old with active or convalescent COVID-19. The CDR3: CAGLISGSTEAFF. The CDR3 DNA sequence: TGTGCCGGATTGATCTCGGGGAGCACTGAAGCTTTCTTT.